One and the same sample provided the 18 T cell receptor beta chains below, sequenced in a study of patients and donors after allogeneic stem cell transplantation. In TCRdb, the RT-PCR reads were re-called with MiXCR into one record per CDR3 protein. The data hold around 150,000 distinct CDR3 sequences, with approximately 40% observed a single time. Sequencing used blood, either unsorted or a sorted T cell fraction (not recorded which). All receptors derive from a human donor who was either an allogeneic HSCT recipient or a stem cell or donor lymphocyte infusion donor (not recorded which). It is not recorded whose cells these are; they may come from a transplant donor.

This chain joins TRBV12-3 or TRBV12-4 and TRBJ1-2; no reliable D call. The CDR3 runs 16 residues. Trimming shortened V by 3 bases and J by 2 bases, and 16 bases separated the two germline ends. The CDR3 sequence is CASSFRQQGLNYGYTF. In DNA form, the CDR3 reads TGTGCCAGCAGTTTTCGGCAACAAGGATTAAACTATGGCTACACCTTC.

This clonotype was detected only a few times. The chain employs TRBV21-1 and TRBJ1-2. TRBV21-1 is marked as a pseudogene. CDR3 length equals 11 residues. CDR3 in DNA: TGTGCCAGCAGCAAAGGAAATGGCTACACCTTC. Translated, it gives CASSKGNGYTF.

This clonotype was recorded many times. This chain joins TRBV29-1 and TRBJ1-1; D ambiguous. The CDR3 is made up of 12 amino acids. CDR1 and CDR2 (germline): SQVTM, ANQGSEA. CDR3: CRGRPSATEAFF. CDR3 sequence (DNA): TGCCGAGGGCGGCCCAGCGCCACTGAAGCTTTCTTT.

The chain couples TRBV6-2 or TRBV6-3 to TRBJ1-1; the D is unclear. Trimming left V 6 bases short and J 1 base short, with 9 bases between. This CDR3 has 13 amino acids. Germline V gene lookup returns CDR1 MNHEY and CDR2 SVGEGT. This CDR3 reads CASRDFQNTEAFF. The CDR3 DNA follows: TGTGCCAGCAGGGACTTCCAGAACACTGAAGCTTTCTTT.

V usage is TRBV10-2 and J usage is TRBJ1-1; D is uncertain. There are 13 residues in the CDR3. The germline V gene has CDR1 WSHSY and CDR2 SAAADI. V lost 8 bases and J 3 bases, leaving 13 bases between the germline ends. In DNA form, the CDR3 reads TGCGCCAGCGCCCAAGGAGGTGACACTGAAGCTTTCTTT. As protein: CASAQGGDTEAFF.

The chain is built from TRBV12-3 or TRBV12-4 and TRBJ2-1, with TRBD2 as a possible D gene (7 bases). CDR3 length: 17 amino acids. V dropped 2 bases and J dropped 4 bases, with 18 bases sitting between them. The CDR3 nucleotides read TGTGCCAGCAGTTTAACGGGGGGCCCCCAGGGGTACAATGAGCAGTTCTTC. It translates to CASSLTGGPQGYNEQFF.

The CDR3 protein is CASSGIDRISGNTIYF. The CDR3, as DNA: TGTGCCAGCAGCGGAATAGACAGGATCTCTGGAAACACCATATATTTT. V gene TRBV9 combines with J gene TRBJ1-3; D is perhaps TRBD1 (6 bases). The germline V gene encodes CDR1 SGDLS and CDR2 YYNGEE. Trimming removed 3 bases at V and 0 bases at J, with 13 bases between. The CDR3 runs 16 residues.

This clonotype was picked up a small number of times. The chain is built from TRBV2 and TRBJ2-2; no clear D gene. With 4 bases removed from V and 6 bases from J, the gap between germline ends came to 12 bases. Germline V gives CDR1 SNHLY, CDR2 FYNNEI. The CDR3 loop spans 14 amino acids. CDR3 DNA sequence: TGTGCCAGCAGTGCCCGAATTCCCCCCGGGGAGCTGTTTTTT. It translates to CASSARIPPGELFF.

DNA for the CDR3: TGTGCCAGCAGTGTACGACCGGGGGGTGAAGCTTTCTTT. As protein: CASSVRPGGEAFF. The chain employs TRBV6-2 or TRBV6-3 and TRBJ1-1, with a possible D match to TRBD1 (5 bases). V gave up 5 bases and J gave up 7 bases, with 14 bases separating them. CDR3 length: 13 residues. Germline CDR1 reads MNHEY; CDR2 reads SVGEGT.

The chain uses TRBV11-2 and TRBJ2-2, with D possibly TRBD1 on 6 matching bases. There are 15 residues in the CDR3. V was shortened by 4 bases and J by 2 bases, with 11 bases between the two germline ends. Germline-derived CDR1 and CDR2 are SGHAT and FQNNGV. The DNA of the CDR3 is TGTGCCAGCAGCTGGGACACGGGAAACACCGGGGAGCTGTTTTTT. This encodes CASSWDTGNTGELFF. Filled out from reference TRBV11-2 and TRBJ2-2, the complete variable domain reads EAGVAQSPRYKIIEKRQSVAFWCNPISGHATLYWYQQILGQGPKLLIQFQNNGVVDDSQLPKDRFSAERLKGVDSTLKIQPAKLEDSAVYLCASSWDTGNTGELFFGEGSRLTVL.

The genes are TRBV12-3 or TRBV12-4 and TRBJ2-6, with no clear D. Trimming removed 2 bases at V and 1 base at J, with 3 bases between. The length of the CDR3 is 14 residues. The CDR3 is CASSLRSGANVLTF. For the CDR3, the DNA is TGTGCCAGCAGTTTACGATCTGGGGCCAACGTCCTGACTTTC.

This clonotype appeared a few times. The rearrangement links TRBV12-3 or TRBV12-4 to TRBJ1-3; D is perhaps TRBD1 (5 bases). The V and J ends lost 4 bases and 2 bases respectively, with 12 bases between them. There are 15 residues in the CDR3. The CDR3 DNA sequence: TGTGCCAGCAGTTCGGCAGGGTTGGCTGGAAACACCATATATTTT. Translated: CASSSAGLAGNTIYF.

This chain joins TRBV7-3 and TRBJ2-1, with 7 bases that match TRBD2. CDR1 is SGHTA and CDR2 is FQGTGA in the germline V gene. This CDR3 is built from 16 residues. V lost 7 bases, J lost 2 bases, and 11 bases stayed unmatched. CDR3 nucleotide sequence: TGTGCCAGCACCCGAATACGGGGGAGGGCCTACAATGAGCAGTTCTTC. Translation gives CASTRIRGRAYNEQFF.

This chain links TRBV5-1 with TRBJ1-2, with a weak D call TRBD1 (5 bases). V gave up 0 bases and J gave up 6 bases, with 12 bases separating them. Germline V lookup: CDR1 SGHRS, CDR2 YFSETQ. This CDR3 spans 14 amino acids. The chain's CDR3 is CASSLVSGDHGYTF. For the CDR3, the DNA is TGCGCCAGCAGCTTGGTCTCGGGGGATCATGGCTACACCTTC.

The CDR3 bases are TGTGCCAGCAGTGAATTTGAAGCTTTCTTT. Encoded protein: CASSEFEAFF. The rearrangement links TRBV6-6 to TRBJ1-1; no firm D call. Germline CDR1 is MNHNY and CDR2 is SVGAGI (reference sequence). The CDR3 extends over 10 amino acids. V was cut by 5 bases and J by 7 bases, with 5 bases left in between.

The chain uses TRBV9 and TRBJ2-7; perhaps TRBD1 as D (6 bases). CDR1 is SGDLS, CDR2 YYNGEE, per germline. The CDR3 length is 13 residues. V lost 0 bases and J 6 bases, leaving 10 bases between the germline ends. The CDR3 DNA sequence: TGTGCCAGCAGCGTAGACCAGGGGCGCGAGCAGTACTTC. This codes for CASSVDQGREQYF.

The chain uses TRBV7-6 and TRBJ2-7, with 9 bases that match TRBD1. Germline trimming cut 4 bases from V and 3 bases from J; bases unmatched to any gene: 4. The germline V gene encodes CDR1 SGHVS and CDR2 FNYEAQ. This CDR3 contains 14 residues. DNA for the CDR3: TGTGCCAGCAGCTCCGGGACAGGGAGCTACGAGCAGTACTTC. It encodes CASSSGTGSYEQYF.

V is TRBV20-1 and J is TRBJ2-7; D remains ambiguous. From germline, CDR1 is DFQATT and CDR2 SNEGSKA (reference sequence). The CDR3 runs to 11 residues. The V end was cut by 6 bases, the J end by 2 bases, with 8 bases between. In DNA form, the CDR3 reads TGCAGTGCAGGTAGGCCCTACGAGCAGTACGTC. It yields the protein CSAGRPYEQYV.